This T cell receptor beta chain was obtained from a study of beta chain features in type 1 diabetes. General study findings and limits: Moderate but significant shortening of TCRB CDR3s was recorded in all four CD4+ subsets from Type 1 diabetes patients. Equally in patients and controls, PCR might preferentially amplify shorter templates.

Germline lookup yields CDR1 SGHVS and CDR2 FQNEAQ. V lost 2 bases and J lost 4; bases outside the gene matches: 1. There are 14 residues in the CDR3. Expressed TCRB transcripts were sequenced after all isolated RNA was converted to cDNA. Only in-frame clones appear in the TCRdb table, and some are missing; sequencing was by immunoSEQ multiplex PCR. Of about 280,000 clones in the sample, 15% were seen once. Markers CD45RO/CCR7/CD25/CD127/CD95/CD27 served to sort CD4+ naive, central memory, regulatory and stem cell-like memory cells. A remark on this clone: What it binds is not known.

This chain uses TRBV7-8 with TRBJ2-2; TRBD1 aligns across 7 bases. The sequenced sample was naive CD4+ T cells from blood. The receptor comes from a young man with type 1 diabetes. The CDR3 loop reads CASSLNRGTGELFF. CDR3 DNA: TGTGCCAGCAGCTTAAACAGGGGCACCGGGGAGCTGTTTTTT.